A single sample gave rise to the 2 T cell receptor beta chains below, sequenced in a study of CD8 T cells in ankylosing spondylitis. MiXCR, applied by TCRdb to the 5' RACE reads, yields one record per CDR3 protein. This table holds about 160,000 distinct CDR3 sequences, around 17% found once. The sample consisted of blood, either unsorted or a sorted T cell fraction (not recorded which). These receptors were taken from a male donor with ankylosing spondylitis or in good health (not recorded which).

The chain uses TRBV5-1 and TRBJ1-5, with D unresolved. The CDR3 spans 13 residues. The V end was cut by 1 base, the J end by 3 bases, with 5 bases between. Germline V lookup: CDR1 SGHRS, CDR2 YFSETQ. CDR3 sequence reads: CASSLSNNQPQHF. Here the CDR3 DNA reads TGCGCCAGCAGCTTGTCCAACAATCAGCCCCAGCATTTT.

Ten or more counts support this clonotype. The chain carries TRBV20-1 and TRBJ2-7; D gene ambiguous. The CDR3 consists of 14 residues. Germline CDR1 reads DFQATT; CDR2 reads SNEGSKA (reference sequence). The V end was cut by 1 base, the J end by 7 bases, with 17 bases between. In DNA, the CDR3 is TGCAGTGCTAGAGGGCCGGCTAACGCCGCGGAGCAGTACTTC. Translated, it gives CSARGPANAAEQYF.